A selection of T cell receptor beta chains follows, all from one sample in a study of T cell changes during pregnancy in multiple sclerosis. Only in-frame clones appear in the TCRdb table, and some are missing; sequencing was by immunoSEQ multiplex PCR. The data show about 53,000 clones, 85% to 95% seen once. Sample: CD4+ T cells from peripheral blood mononuclear cells, taken in the third trimester of pregnancy. These receptors came from a female donor with multiple sclerosis, enrolled in a pregnancy study. Each CDR3 is given with its conserved first and last residue. The D gene is left open where the match is weak. Expanded clones are given a class, and other clones once, few, many or no size at all.

v_gene: TRBV10-2
j_gene: TRBJ1-5
abundance: once
len: 12
d_gene: -
CDR3nt: TGCGCCAGCAGGACAGGAAATCAGCCCCAGCATTTT
CDR3aa: CASRTGNQPQHF

v_gene: TRBV15
j_gene: TRBJ2-2
abundance: -
len: 16
d_gene: -
CDR3nt: TGTGCCACCAGCCTCGGTGGCAGGGTGAACACCGGGGAGCTGTTTTTT
CDR3aa: CATSLGGRVNTGELFF

v_gene: TRBV2
j_gene: TRBJ1-5
abundance: -
len: 15
d_gene: -
CDR3nt: TGTGCCAGCACTAACGACAGGCCAGGCAATCAGCCCCAGCATTTT
CDR3aa: CASTNDRPGNQPQHF

v_gene: TRBV6-1
j_gene: TRBJ1-2
abundance: -
len: 16
d_gene: -
CDR3nt: TGTGCCAGCAGTGAAGTAGGAGCCAGCCCCAACTATGGCTACACCTTC
CDR3aa: CASSEVGASPNYGYTF

v_gene: TRBV19
j_gene: TRBJ1-5
abundance: few
len: 13
d_gene: -
CDR3nt: TGTGCCAGTAGTATCAGGGTCGGTCAGCCCCAGCATTTT
CDR3aa: CASSIRVGQPQHF

v_gene: TRBV6-1
j_gene: TRBJ2-5
abundance: few
len: 14
d_gene: -
CDR3nt: TGTGCCAGCAGTGAAGCCGTTAGCAGTGAGACCCAGTACTTC
CDR3aa: CASSEAVSSETQYF

v_gene: TRBV6-1
j_gene: TRBJ1-4
abundance: -
len: 18
d_gene: TRBD1
CDR3nt: TGTGCCAGCAGTGCGGACAGGAGACAGACCGGTCGAAATGAAAAACTGTTTTTT
CDR3aa: CASSADRRQTGRNEKLFF

v_gene: TRBV19
j_gene: TRBJ2-1
abundance: -
len: 15
d_gene: TRBD2
CDR3nt: TGTGCCAGTAATCTACCGGGACTAGCTTACAATGAGCAGTTCTTC
CDR3aa: CASNLPGLAYNEQFF

v_gene: TRBV7-7
j_gene: TRBJ2-3
abundance: -
len: 16
d_gene: TRBD2
CDR3nt: TGTGCTAGCGCACCACTAGCGGGGGGGAACACAGATACGCAGTATTTT
CDR3aa: CASAPLAGGNTDTQYF

v_gene: TRBV6-5
j_gene: TRBJ1-1
abundance: -
len: 15
d_gene: -
CDR3nt: TGTGCCAGCAGGGGACGCCCGGGAGTTTCCACTGAAGCTTTCTTT
CDR3aa: CASRGRPGVSTEAFF

v_gene: TRBV30
j_gene: TRBJ1-2
abundance: -
len: 14
d_gene: TRBD1
CDR3nt: TGTGCCTGGGGCGACAGGGGTTGGAGCTATGGCTACACCTTC
CDR3aa: CAWGDRGWSYGYTF

v_gene: TRBV6-1
j_gene: TRBJ1-2
abundance: -
len: 13
d_gene: TRBD1
CDR3nt: TGTGCCAGCAGACTACAGGGGGCGCATGGCTACACCTTC
CDR3aa: CASRLQGAHGYTF

v_gene: TRBV4-2
j_gene: TRBJ2-3
abundance: once
len: 18
d_gene: TRBD2
CDR3nt: TGTGCCAGCAGCCAAGAGCTGGCGGGGGGGCCTAGCACAGATACGCAGTATTTT
CDR3aa: CASSQELAGGPSTDTQYF

v_gene: TRBV5-1
j_gene: TRBJ2-2
abundance: once
len: 15
d_gene: TRBD2
CDR3nt: TGCGCCAGCAGCGACCTACTAGCGGGGGCGGGGGAGCTGTTTTTT
CDR3aa: CASSDLLAGAGELFF

v_gene: TRBV6-4
j_gene: TRBJ2-1
abundance: -
len: 17
d_gene: -
CDR3nt: TGTGCCAGCACCGGACGAACCAGGGTGAACCCCTACAATGAGCAGTTCTTC
CDR3aa: CASTGRTRVNPYNEQFF

v_gene: TRBV6-1
j_gene: TRBJ1-2
abundance: -
len: 15
d_gene: -
CDR3nt: TGTGCCAGCAGTGAACGACAGGCCCTTAACTATGGCTACACCTTC
CDR3aa: CASSERQALNYGYTF

v_gene: TRBV4-1
j_gene: TRBJ1-2
abundance: -
len: 18
d_gene: -
CDR3nt: TGCGCCAGCAGCCAAAGGGAGGGGCGCGGATCCAAACAATATGGCTACACCTTC
CDR3aa: CASSQREGRGSKQYGYTF

v_gene: TRBV19
j_gene: TRBJ1-2
abundance: -
len: 13
d_gene: -
CDR3nt: TGTGCCAGTAGTATCGCGACAGCCTATGGCTACACCTTC
CDR3aa: CASSIATAYGYTF

v_gene: TRBV6-5
j_gene: TRBJ1-1
abundance: -
len: 11
d_gene: -
CDR3nt: TGTGCCAGCAGTTCACAGGGAGAAGCTTTCTTT
CDR3aa: CASSSQGEAFF

v_gene: TRBV6-4
j_gene: TRBJ2-3
abundance: -
len: 14
d_gene: TRBD2
CDR3nt: TGTGCCAGCGGTCTCGGGGGGAACACAGATACGCAGTATTTT
CDR3aa: CASGLGGNTDTQYF

v_gene: TRBV4-1
j_gene: TRBJ2-2
abundance: -
len: 17
d_gene: TRBD2
CDR3nt: TGCGCCAGCAGCCACCTCATAGCGGGGTTGTGGGCCGGGGAGCTGTTTTTT
CDR3aa: CASSHLIAGLWAGELFF

v_gene: TRBV19
j_gene: TRBJ1-1
abundance: -
len: 14
d_gene: TRBD1
CDR3nt: TGTGCCAGTGCAAGGACAGGCCTGAACACTGAAGCTTTCTTT
CDR3aa: CASARTGLNTEAFF

v_gene: TRBV7-8
j_gene: TRBJ1-2
abundance: -
len: 15
d_gene: TRBD1
CDR3nt: TGTGCCAGCAGCACCAGACAGGGGGTCCTCGATGGCTACACCTTC
CDR3aa: CASSTRQGVLDGYTF

v_gene: TRBV30
j_gene: TRBJ1-1
abundance: -
len: 11
d_gene: -
CDR3nt: TGTGCCTGGAGTGTACTTAATGAAGCTTTCTTT
CDR3aa: CAWSVLNEAFF

v_gene: TRBV6-1
j_gene: TRBJ1-2
abundance: -
len: 14
d_gene: -
CDR3nt: TGTGCCAGCAAAGGCTCAGGGCTGAACTATGGCTACACCTTC
CDR3aa: CASKGSGLNYGYTF

v_gene: TRBV18
j_gene: TRBJ2-7
abundance: -
len: 14
d_gene: -
CDR3nt: TGTGCCAGCTCACCACGGGGGGACTCCTACGAGCAGTACTTC
CDR3aa: CASSPRGDSYEQYF

v_gene: TRBV6-5
j_gene: TRBJ1-2
abundance: -
len: 16
d_gene: -
CDR3nt: TGTGCCAGCAGTTACTCGTCCGTCCCGGCTAACTATGGCTACACCTTC
CDR3aa: CASSYSSVPANYGYTF

v_gene: TRBV20-1
j_gene: TRBJ1-2
abundance: -
len: 11
d_gene: -
CDR3nt: TGCAGTGCTCGCGGGACCTATGGCTACACCTTC
CDR3aa: CSARGTYGYTF

v_gene: TRBV15
j_gene: TRBJ2-1
abundance: -
len: 15
d_gene: -
CDR3nt: TGTGCCACCAGCAGAGATATGAGACTAGGCAATGAGCAGTTCTTC
CDR3aa: CATSRDMRLGNEQFF

v_gene: TRBV7-3
j_gene: TRBJ1-1
abundance: once
len: 14
d_gene: -
CDR3nt: TGTGCCAGCAGCTTAGGCGGAATGAACACTGAAGCTTTCTTT
CDR3aa: CASSLGGMNTEAFF

v_gene: TRBV9
j_gene: TRBJ2-5
abundance: -
len: 15
d_gene: -
CDR3nt: TGTGCCAGCAGCGTAGAGTGGGGGCGGAGAGAGACCCAGTACTTC
CDR3aa: CASSVEWGRRETQYF

v_gene: TRBV7-2
j_gene: TRBJ2-5
abundance: -
len: 15
d_gene: TRBD2
CDR3nt: TGTGCCAGCAGCTTAGTAGCGGGGGATCGGGAGACCCAGTACTTC
CDR3aa: CASSLVAGDRETQYF

v_gene: TRBV7-9
j_gene: TRBJ1-2
abundance: -
len: 12
d_gene: -
CDR3nt: TGTGCCAGCGATTCAGGGGCTTATGGCTACACCTTC
CDR3aa: CASDSGAYGYTF

v_gene: TRBV18
j_gene: TRBJ1-5
abundance: -
len: 18
d_gene: TRBD1
CDR3nt: TGTGCCAGCTCACCGTCCACGGGACAGTTTAATAGCAATCAGCCCCAGCATTTT
CDR3aa: CASSPSTGQFNSNQPQHF

v_gene: TRBV19
j_gene: TRBJ1-3
abundance: -
len: 15
d_gene: -
CDR3nt: TGTGCCAGTACACGACAGATCAGCTCTGGAAACACCATATATTTT
CDR3aa: CASTRQISSGNTIYF

v_gene: TRBV7-8
j_gene: TRBJ2-2
abundance: -
len: 19
d_gene: TRBD1
CDR3nt: TGTGCCAGCAGCTTATTTTGGGACAGGGGGCCTACGAACACCGGGGAGCTGTTTTTT
CDR3aa: CASSLFWDRGPTNTGELFF

v_gene: TRBV7-6
j_gene: TRBJ1-1
abundance: -
len: 13
d_gene: -
CDR3nt: TGTGCCAGCAGCTTAGAGGGAGGGAGGGAAGCTTTCTTT
CDR3aa: CASSLEGGREAFF

v_gene: TRBV7-5
j_gene: TRBJ1-2
abundance: -
len: 15
d_gene: -
CDR3nt: TGTGCCAGAAGCCTCCCTAGGGGGCTGGACTATGGCTACACCTTC
CDR3aa: CARSLPRGLDYGYTF

v_gene: TRBV5-1
j_gene: TRBJ2-3
abundance: -
len: 13
d_gene: -
CDR3nt: TGCGCCAGCAGCTTGGAGGGGACAGATACGCAGTATTTT
CDR3aa: CASSLEGTDTQYF

v_gene: TRBV7-8
j_gene: TRBJ2-3
abundance: -
len: 18
d_gene: TRBD2
CDR3nt: TGTGCCAGCAGCTTAGTGGTCCCCCCGCGGGGGGGCCAAGGGACGCAGTATTTT
CDR3aa: CASSLVVPPRGGQGTQYF

v_gene: TRBV7-2
j_gene: TRBJ1-5
abundance: -
len: 17
d_gene: TRBD1
CDR3nt: TGTGCCAGCAGCTCTTCTACAGGGGGCCGGAGCAATCAGCCCCAGCATTTT
CDR3aa: CASSSSTGGRSNQPQHF

v_gene: TRBV5-4
j_gene: TRBJ1-4
abundance: few
len: 14
d_gene: -
CDR3nt: TGTGCCAGCAGCTTTGGACTCTCGAATGAAAAACTGTTTTTT
CDR3aa: CASSFGLSNEKLFF

v_gene: TRBV19
j_gene: TRBJ1-5
abundance: few
len: 13
d_gene: -
CDR3nt: TGTGCCAGTAGTATTTCAGGCAATCAGCCCCAGCATTTT
CDR3aa: CASSISGNQPQHF

v_gene: TRBV6-1
j_gene: TRBJ2-7
abundance: -
len: 16
d_gene: TRBD2
CDR3nt: TGTGCCAGCAGTGAAGCGACTAGCGGGATCTCCTACGAGCAGTACTTC
CDR3aa: CASSEATSGISYEQYF

v_gene: TRBV27
j_gene: TRBJ2-7
abundance: few
len: 13
d_gene: TRBD1
CDR3nt: TGTGCCAGCAGTTTCACAGGGGACTACGAGCAGTACTTC
CDR3aa: CASSFTGDYEQYF

v_gene: TRBV23-1
j_gene: TRBJ2-7
abundance: -
len: 13
d_gene: TRBD2
CDR3nt: TGCGCCAGAACTAGCGGGGGGGCCTGCGAGCAGTACTTC
CDR3aa: CARTSGGACEQYF

v_gene: TRBV2
j_gene: TRBJ1-2
abundance: -
len: 14
d_gene: TRBD1
CDR3nt: TGTGCGGCCGAGGAGAGGACAGGGGCTACTGGCTACACCTTC
CDR3aa: CAAEERTGATGYTF

v_gene: TRBV14
j_gene: TRBJ1-4
abundance: -
len: 14
d_gene: -
CDR3nt: TGTGCCAGCAGCCCTCTTGCAACTAATGAAAAACTGTTTTTT
CDR3aa: CASSPLATNEKLFF

v_gene: TRBV5-1
j_gene: TRBJ2-7
abundance: -
len: 13
d_gene: -
CDR3nt: TGCGCCAGCAGCGCCGGGGACAACTACGAGCAGTACTTC
CDR3aa: CASSAGDNYEQYF